The clone carrying this T cell receptor (beta chain) is a singleton in its sample. Its antigen remains unknown. The source of the sample is a study of T cell responses to AZD1222 COVID-19 vaccine. Measured with immunoSEQ multiplex PCR; TCRdb has only the in-frame clones, and not every one. The sample holds under 95,000 clones; around nine tenths are singletons and the top ten take 6.5% to 8.5%. Points from the study as a whole: The peak T cell response came first, and repertoires were sampled only after it.

The length of the CDR3 is 13 residues. V lost 1 base to trimming and J lost 9 bases, with 7 bases between them. Sequencing was performed on peripheral blood, taken 28 days after the second AZD1222 dose. The TCR sequence derives from an adult who received the AZD1222 COVID-19 vaccine. The chain is built from TRBV12-3 or TRBV12-4 and TRBJ1-6; the D is unclear. The CDR3 DNA reads as TGTGCCAGCAGTTTAGGATTGTTTTCACCCCTCCACTTT. This translates into CASSLGLFSPLHF.